This TCR beta chain was identified during a study of cytomegalovirus exposure and HLA in healthy donors. Study summary: Roughly 179 million T cells yielded 90 million to 130 million unique TCR beta sequences, as an earlier analysis found.

Concerning this clone itself: The antigen remains unidentified.

Findings and limits, study-wide: In an earlier analysis, about 87% or about 30%: the productive usage of most TCR beta V segments.

Germline V gene sequence: CDR1 LNHDA, CDR2 SQIVND (reference sequence). The CDR3 contains 16 residues. V shed 9 bases and J shed 0 bases, with 18 bases lying between them. The PCR ran on 60 Vbeta and 13 Jbeta primers. Assay used: immunoSEQ multiplex PCR; TCRdb lists only in-frame clones, some missing. The table records around 150,000 clones, 55% to 70% of them present only once. V gene TRBV19 combines with J gene TRBJ1-5; unclear D gene. What was sequenced was PBMCs. The receptor was isolated from a woman aged 60-75 years in good health and CMV-seropositive. The CDR3, as DNA: TGTGCCAGCACAAAACTGGACTCTTTTAGCAATCAGCCCCAGCATTTT. Protein product: CASTKLDSFSNQPQHF.